Presented here are 2 T cell receptor beta chains from one specimen sequenced in a study of T cell responses to AZD1222 COVID-19 vaccine. The table came from immunoSEQ multiplex PCR; TCRdb's copy has only in-frame clones and leaves some out. The sample yields over 45,000 clones, 89% seen once. Sequenced here: peripheral blood, sampled 28 days after the second AZD1222 dose. These receptors were obtained from an adult who received the AZD1222 COVID-19 vaccine.

CDR3 loop: CASSEGTSGRNEQFF. CDR3 sequence (DNA): TGTGCCAGCAGCGAGGGGACTAGCGGGCGCAATGAGCAGTTCTTC. The chain has TRBV9 and TRBJ2-1; TRBD2 matches 12 bases. The CDR3 totals 15 residues. V shed 3 bases, J shed 6 bases, and the junction held 4 bases outside the gene matches. Germline loops: CDR1 SGDLS, CDR2 YYNGEE.

The chain carries TRBV4-1 and TRBJ2-1, with 8 positions matching TRBD2. The CDR3 sequence is 16 residues long. Trimming removed 5 bases from V and 3 bases from J; junction bases left unmatched: 9. Looked up from germline, CDR1 is MGHRA and CDR2 is YSYEKL. The CDR3 here is CASSSGRAPNYNEQFF. The CDR3 coding sequence is TGCGCCAGCAGCAGCGGGAGAGCACCCAACTACAATGAGCAGTTCTTC.